One sample yielded the 3 T cell receptor beta chains listed below, sequenced in a study of regulatory T cells in long-lasting Graves disease. Time point of the sample: persistent/refractory GD, antithyroid drugs over 5 years with positive TRAb. RNA extracted from PBMCs served as the sequencing template. iRepertoire HTBI primers and Arm-PCR of CDR3 regions built TCR beta libraries. TCRdb reprocessed the multiplex PCR reads via MiXCR and lists one record per CDR3 protein. The sample has approximately 360,000 distinct CDR3 sequences, approximately 25% seen once. Source: peripheral blood mononuclear cells (PBMCs), taken when the disease was refractory, from a patient treated with antithyroid drugs. All receptors come from a middle-aged woman with Graves disease.

This rearrangement joins TRBV27 to TRBJ2-7, with D possibly called TRBD1 or TRBD2 (6 bases each). Per germline, CDR1 MNHEY and CDR2 SMNVEV (reference sequence). The CDR3 totals 11 residues. V shed 11 bases and J shed 4 bases, with 12 bases lying between them. The CDR3 loop is CARKGGYEQYF. For the CDR3, the DNA is TGTGCCCGCAAGGGGGGATACGAGCAGTACTTC.

Ten or more counts support this clonotype. The chain has TRBV28 and TRBJ2-5; D is possibly TRBD1 (6 bases). Trimming took off 6 bases at V and 2 bases at J, with 7 bases between the two ends. CDR3 length: 12 residues. CDR1 and CDR2 from the germline V gene are MDHEN and SYDVKM. CDR3 residues: CASRQGQETQYF. The CDR3 nucleotides read TGTGCCAGCAGACAGGGACAAGAGACCCAGTACTTC.

This clonotype was picked up a small number of times. This chain connects TRBV29-1 to TRBJ2-2, with D possibly TRBD2 on 6 matching bases. Trimming took 6 bases from V and 0 from J, leaving 14 bases between them. The CDR3 has 15 amino acids. The germline gives CDR1 SQVTM, CDR2 ANQGSEA. The CDR3 loop reads CSVTLAVTNTGELFF. DNA for the CDR3: TGCAGCGTGACCTTAGCGGTTACGAACACCGGGGAGCTGTTTTTT.